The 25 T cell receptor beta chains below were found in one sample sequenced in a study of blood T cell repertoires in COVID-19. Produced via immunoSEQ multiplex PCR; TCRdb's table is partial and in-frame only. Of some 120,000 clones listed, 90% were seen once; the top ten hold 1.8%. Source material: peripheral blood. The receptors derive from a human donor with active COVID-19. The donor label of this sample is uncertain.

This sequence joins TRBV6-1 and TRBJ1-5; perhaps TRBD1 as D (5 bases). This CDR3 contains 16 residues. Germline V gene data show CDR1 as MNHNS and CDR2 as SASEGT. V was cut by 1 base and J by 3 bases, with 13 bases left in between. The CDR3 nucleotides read TGTGCCAGCAGTGAAGGCGGGGGGGGGTCCAATCAGCCCCAGCATTTT. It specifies CASSEGGGGSNQPQHF.

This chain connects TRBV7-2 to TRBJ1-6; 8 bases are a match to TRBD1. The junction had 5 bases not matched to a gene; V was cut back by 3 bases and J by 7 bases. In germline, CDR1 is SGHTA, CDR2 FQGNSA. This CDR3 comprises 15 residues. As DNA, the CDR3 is TGTGCCAGCAGCTTTTTGGGGACAGGAAATTCACCCCTCCACTTT. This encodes CASSFLGTGNSPLHF.

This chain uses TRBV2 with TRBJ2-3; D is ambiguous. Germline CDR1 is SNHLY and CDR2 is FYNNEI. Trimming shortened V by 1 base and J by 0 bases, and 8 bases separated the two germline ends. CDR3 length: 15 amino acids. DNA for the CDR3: TGTGCCAGCAGTGAAGTCCGAGCTAGCACAGATACGCAGTATTTT. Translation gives CASSEVRASTDTQYF.

The CDR3 DNA reads as TGTGCCAGCAGCCAAGTCAGCGGGGGGGCCGGGGGTACGCAGTATTTT. It yields the protein CASSQVSGGAGGTQYF. V is TRBV3-1 (or the pseudogene TRBV3-2) and J is TRBJ2-3; 10 bases align to TRBD2. In germline, CDR1 is LGHDT, CDR2 YNNKEL (reference sequence). The CDR3 loop spans 16 amino acids. V lost 1 base to trimming and J lost 8 bases; unmatched junction nucleotides: 9.

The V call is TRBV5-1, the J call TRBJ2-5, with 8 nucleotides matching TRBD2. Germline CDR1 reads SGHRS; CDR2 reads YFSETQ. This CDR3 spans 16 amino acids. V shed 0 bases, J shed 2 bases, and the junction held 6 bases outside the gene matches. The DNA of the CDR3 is TGCGCCAGCAGCTTGGCCTTAGCGGGGTTACAAGAGACCCAGTACTTC. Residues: CASSLALAGLQETQYF.

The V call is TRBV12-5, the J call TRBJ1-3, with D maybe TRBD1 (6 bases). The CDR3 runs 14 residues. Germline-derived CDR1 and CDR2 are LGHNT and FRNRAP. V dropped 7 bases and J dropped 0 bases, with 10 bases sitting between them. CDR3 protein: CASAADSSGNTIYF. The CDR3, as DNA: TGTGCTAGTGCCGCGGACAGCTCTGGAAACACCATATATTTT.

CDR3: CASSQGQGGSGELFF. DNA for the CDR3: TGTGCCAGCAGCCAGGGACAGGGGGGGTCCGGGGAGCTGTTTTTT. This chain joins TRBV5-5 and TRBJ2-2, with TRBD1 matching over 11 bases. This CDR3 contains 15 residues. CDR1 is SGHKS and CDR2 is YYEKEE in the germline V gene (reference sequence). V dropped 4 bases and J dropped 6; count of bases not matched to a gene: 5.

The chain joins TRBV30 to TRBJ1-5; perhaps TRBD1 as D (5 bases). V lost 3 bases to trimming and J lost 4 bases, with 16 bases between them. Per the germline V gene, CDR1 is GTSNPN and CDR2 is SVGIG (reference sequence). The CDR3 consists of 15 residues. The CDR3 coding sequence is TGTGCCTGGAGACCGGGCGGGGGAAGGAATCAGCCCCAGCATTTT. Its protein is CAWRPGGGRNQPQHF.

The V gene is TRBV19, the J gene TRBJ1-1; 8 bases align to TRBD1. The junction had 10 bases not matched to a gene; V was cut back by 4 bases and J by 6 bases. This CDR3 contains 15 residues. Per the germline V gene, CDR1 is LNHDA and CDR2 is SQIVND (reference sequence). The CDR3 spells CASSTRQGLGAEAFF. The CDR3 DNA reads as TGTGCCAGTAGTACCCGACAGGGGCTGGGGGCTGAAGCTTTCTTT.

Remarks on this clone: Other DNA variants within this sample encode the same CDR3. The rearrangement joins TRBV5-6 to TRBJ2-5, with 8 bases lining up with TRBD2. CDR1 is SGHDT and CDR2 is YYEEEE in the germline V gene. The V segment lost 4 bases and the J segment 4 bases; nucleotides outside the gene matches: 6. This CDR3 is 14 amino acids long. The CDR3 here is CASSRGGAGETQYF. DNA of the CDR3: TGTGCCAGCAGCCGGGGGGGTGCAGGAGAGACCCAGTACTTC.

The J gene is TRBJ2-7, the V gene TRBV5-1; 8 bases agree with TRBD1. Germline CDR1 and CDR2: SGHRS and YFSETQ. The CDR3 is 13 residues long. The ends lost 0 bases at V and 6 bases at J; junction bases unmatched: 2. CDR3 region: CASSLGQGPEQYF. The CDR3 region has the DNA TGCGCCAGCAGCTTGGGACAGGGGCCCGAGCAGTACTTC.

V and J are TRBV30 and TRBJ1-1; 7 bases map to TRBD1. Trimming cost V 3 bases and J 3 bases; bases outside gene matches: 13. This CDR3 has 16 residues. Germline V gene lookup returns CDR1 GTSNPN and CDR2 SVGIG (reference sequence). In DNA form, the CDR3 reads TGTGCCTGGAGAAACGACAGGGTGAAAGGTTACACTGAAGCTTTCTTT. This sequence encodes CAWRNDRVKGYTEAFF.

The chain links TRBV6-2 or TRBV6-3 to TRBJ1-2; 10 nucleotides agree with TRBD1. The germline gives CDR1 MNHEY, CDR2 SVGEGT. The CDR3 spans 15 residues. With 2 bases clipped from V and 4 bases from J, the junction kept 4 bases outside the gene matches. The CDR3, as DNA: TGTGCCAGCAGTTACGGGACAGGGGAGAGCTATGGCTACACCTTC. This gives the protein CASSYGTGESYGYTF.

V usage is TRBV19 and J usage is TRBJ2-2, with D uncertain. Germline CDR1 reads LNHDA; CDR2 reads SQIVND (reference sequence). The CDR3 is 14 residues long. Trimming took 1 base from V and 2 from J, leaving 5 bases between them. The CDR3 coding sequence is TGTGCCAGTAGTATAGGGGCCAACACCGGGGAGCTGTTTTTT. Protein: CASSIGANTGELFF.

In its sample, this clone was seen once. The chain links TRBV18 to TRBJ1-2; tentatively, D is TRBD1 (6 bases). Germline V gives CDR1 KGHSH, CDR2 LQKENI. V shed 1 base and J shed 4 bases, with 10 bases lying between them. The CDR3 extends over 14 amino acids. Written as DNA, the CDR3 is TGTGCCAGCTCACCACTACAACAGGGCTATGGCTACACCTTC. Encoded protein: CASSPLQQGYGYTF. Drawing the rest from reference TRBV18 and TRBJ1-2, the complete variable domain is NAGVMQNPRHLVRRRGQEARLRCSPMKGHSHVYWYRQLPEEGLKFMVYLQKENIIDESGMPKERFSAEFPKEGPSILRIQQVVRGDSAAYFCASSPLQQGYGYTFGSGTRLTVV.

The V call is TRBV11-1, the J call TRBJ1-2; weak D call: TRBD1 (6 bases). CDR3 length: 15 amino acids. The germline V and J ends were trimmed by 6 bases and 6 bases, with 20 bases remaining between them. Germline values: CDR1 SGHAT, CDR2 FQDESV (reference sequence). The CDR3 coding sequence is TGTGCCAGCAGTTCATTGACAGGTACTGGGAATGGCTACACCTTC. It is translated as CASSSLTGTGNGYTF.

Written as DNA, the CDR3 is TGTGCCAGCAGTGATCTAGGACAGGGTGAAGCTTTCTTT. Translating gives CASSDLGQGEAFF. The rearrangement joins TRBV2 to TRBJ1-1, with TRBD1 identical over 8 bases. The ends lost 3 bases at V and 7 bases at J; junction bases unmatched: 4. The CDR3 is made up of 13 amino acids. Germline V gene data show CDR1 as SNHLY and CDR2 as FYNNEI.

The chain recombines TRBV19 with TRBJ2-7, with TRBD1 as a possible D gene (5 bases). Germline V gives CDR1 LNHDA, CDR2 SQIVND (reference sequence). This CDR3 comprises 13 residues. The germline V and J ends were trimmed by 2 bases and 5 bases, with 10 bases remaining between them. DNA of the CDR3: TGTGCCAGTAGTATAAGAGCAGGGAACGAGCAGTACTTC. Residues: CASSIRAGNEQYF.

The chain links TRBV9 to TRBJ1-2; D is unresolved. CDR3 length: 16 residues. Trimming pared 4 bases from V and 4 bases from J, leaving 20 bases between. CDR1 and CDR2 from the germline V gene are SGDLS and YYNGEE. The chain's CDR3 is CASSPRPIGDRYGYTF. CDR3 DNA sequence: TGTGCCAGCAGCCCGAGGCCAATCGGCGATCGCTATGGCTACACCTTC.

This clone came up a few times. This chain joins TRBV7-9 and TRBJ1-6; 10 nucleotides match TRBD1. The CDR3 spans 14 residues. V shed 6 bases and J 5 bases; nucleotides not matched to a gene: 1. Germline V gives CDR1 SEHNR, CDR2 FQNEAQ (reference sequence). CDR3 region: CASRGTGDNSPLHF. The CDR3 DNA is TGTGCCAGCAGGGGGACAGGGGATAATTCACCCCTCCACTTT. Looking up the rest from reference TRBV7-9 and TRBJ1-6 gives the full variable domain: DTGVSQNPRHKITKRGQNVTFRCDPISEHNRLYWYRQTLGQGPEFLTYFQNEAQLEKSRLLSDRFSAERPKGSFSTLEIQRTEQGDSAMYLCASRGTGDNSPLHFGNGTRLTVT.

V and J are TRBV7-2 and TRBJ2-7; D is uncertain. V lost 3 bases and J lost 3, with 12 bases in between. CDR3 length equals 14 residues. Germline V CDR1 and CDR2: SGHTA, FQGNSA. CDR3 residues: CASSLYLLNYEQYF. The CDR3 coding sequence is TGTGCCAGCAGCTTGTATCTGCTAAACTACGAGCAGTACTTC.

CDR3 nucleotides: TGTGCCAGCAGCTTGACCACCGGGACAGTCCTTTTTAACTATGGCTACACCTTC. Translation: CASSLTTGTVLFNYGYTF. This chain connects TRBV5-8 to TRBJ1-2; 7 bases map to TRBD1. Looked up from germline, CDR1 is SGHTS and CDR2 is YDEGEE. V shed 1 base, J shed 1 base, and the junction held 13 bases outside the gene matches. The CDR3 totals 18 residues. Drawing the rest from reference TRBV5-8 and TRBJ1-2, the complete variable domain is EAGVTQSPTHLIKTRGQQATLRCSPISGHTSVYWYQQALGLGLQFLLWYDEGEERNRGNFPPRFSGRQFPNYSSELNVNALELEDSALYLCASSLTTGTVLFNYGYTFGSGTRLTVV.

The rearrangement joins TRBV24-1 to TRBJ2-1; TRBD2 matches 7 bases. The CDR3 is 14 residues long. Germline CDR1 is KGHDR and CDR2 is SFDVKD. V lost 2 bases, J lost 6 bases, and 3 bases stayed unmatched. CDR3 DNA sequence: TGTGCCACCAGTGATTATGGACTAGGCAATGAGCAGTTCTTC. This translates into CATSDYGLGNEQFF.

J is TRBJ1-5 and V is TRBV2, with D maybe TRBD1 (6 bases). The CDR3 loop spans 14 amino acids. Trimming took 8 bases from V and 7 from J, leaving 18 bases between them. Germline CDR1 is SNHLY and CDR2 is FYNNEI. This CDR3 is CASAAWGPRQPQHF. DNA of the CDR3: TGTGCCAGCGCGGCCTGGGGGCCCCGCCAGCCCCAGCATTTT. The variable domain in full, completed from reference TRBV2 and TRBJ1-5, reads EPEVTQTPSHQVTQMGQEVILRCVPISNHLYFYWYRQILGQKVEFLVSFYNNEISEKSEIFDDQFSVERPDGSNFTLKIRSTKLEDSAMYFCASAAWGPRQPQHFGDGTRLSIL.

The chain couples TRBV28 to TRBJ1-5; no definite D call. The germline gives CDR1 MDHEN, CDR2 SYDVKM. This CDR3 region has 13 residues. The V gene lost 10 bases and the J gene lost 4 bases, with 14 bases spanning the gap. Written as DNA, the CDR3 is TGTGCCACCACACAGAGAAATAATCAGCCCCAGCATTTT. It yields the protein CATTQRNNQPQHF.